This TCR beta chain was identified in a study of T cell changes during pregnancy in multiple sclerosis. Assay: immunoSEQ multiplex PCR; the TCRdb copy retains only in-frame clones and omits some. The sample lists 68,000 or so clones, just over 90% seen once, with 1.3% to 1.5% in the top ten. Germline loops: CDR1 MRHNA, CDR2 SNTAGT. V was pared by 4 bases and J by 2 bases, with 0 bases of the junction left unmatched. The CDR3 is 15 amino acids. This clone is labeled as medium-sized (0.01 to 0.1%). The sequence came from a female donor in good health, enrolled as a control in a pregnancy study. This chain connects TRBV6-4 to TRBJ2-6; TRBD1 matches at 9 bases. The sequencing here drew on peripheral blood, taken in the second trimester of pregnancy. The DNA of the CDR3 is TGTGCCAGCAGTGGACAGGGGGCTGGGGCCAACGTCCTGACTTTC. This translates into CASSGQGAGANVLTF.